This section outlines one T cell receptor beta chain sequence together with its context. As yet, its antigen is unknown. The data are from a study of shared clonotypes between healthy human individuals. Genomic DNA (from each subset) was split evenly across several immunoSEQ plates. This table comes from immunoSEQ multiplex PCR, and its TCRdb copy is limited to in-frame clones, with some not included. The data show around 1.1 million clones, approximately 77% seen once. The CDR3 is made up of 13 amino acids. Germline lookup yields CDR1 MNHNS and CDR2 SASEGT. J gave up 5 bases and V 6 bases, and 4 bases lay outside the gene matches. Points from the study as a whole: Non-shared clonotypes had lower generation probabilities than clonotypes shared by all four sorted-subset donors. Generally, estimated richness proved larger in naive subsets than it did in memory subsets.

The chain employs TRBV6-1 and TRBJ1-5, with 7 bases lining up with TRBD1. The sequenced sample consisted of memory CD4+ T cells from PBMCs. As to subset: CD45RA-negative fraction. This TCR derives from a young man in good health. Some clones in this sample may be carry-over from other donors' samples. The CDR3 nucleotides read TGTGCCAGCAGCTACACAGGGGATCAGCCCCAGCATTTT. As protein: CASSYTGDQPQHF.